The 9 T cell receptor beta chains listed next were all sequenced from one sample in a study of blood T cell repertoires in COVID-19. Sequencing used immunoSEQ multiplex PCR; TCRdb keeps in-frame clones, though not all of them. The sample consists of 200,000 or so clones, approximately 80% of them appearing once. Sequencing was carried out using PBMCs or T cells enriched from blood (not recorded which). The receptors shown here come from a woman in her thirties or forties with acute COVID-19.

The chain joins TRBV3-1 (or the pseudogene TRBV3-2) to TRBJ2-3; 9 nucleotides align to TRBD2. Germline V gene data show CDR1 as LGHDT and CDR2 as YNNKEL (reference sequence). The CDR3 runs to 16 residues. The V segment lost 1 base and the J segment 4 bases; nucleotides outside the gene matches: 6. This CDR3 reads CASSQGLAGGPDTQYF. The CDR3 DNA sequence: TGTGCCAGCAGCCAAGGATTGGCGGGGGGGCCAGATACGCAGTATTTT.

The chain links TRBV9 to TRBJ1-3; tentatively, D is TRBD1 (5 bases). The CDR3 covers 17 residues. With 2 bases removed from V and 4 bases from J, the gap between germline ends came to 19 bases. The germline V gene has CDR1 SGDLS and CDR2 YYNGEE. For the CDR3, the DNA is TGTGCCAGCAGCGTCTTCGACAGCTCTAGGGGAGGAAACACCATATATTTT. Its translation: CASSVFDSSRGGNTIYF.

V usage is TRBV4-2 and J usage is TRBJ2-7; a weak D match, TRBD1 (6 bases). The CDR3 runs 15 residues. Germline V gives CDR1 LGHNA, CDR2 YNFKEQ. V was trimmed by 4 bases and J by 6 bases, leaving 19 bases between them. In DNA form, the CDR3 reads TGTGCCAGCAGCCTGCGTGGGGACAAGGCGACCGAGCAGTACTTC. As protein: CASSLRGDKATEQYF.

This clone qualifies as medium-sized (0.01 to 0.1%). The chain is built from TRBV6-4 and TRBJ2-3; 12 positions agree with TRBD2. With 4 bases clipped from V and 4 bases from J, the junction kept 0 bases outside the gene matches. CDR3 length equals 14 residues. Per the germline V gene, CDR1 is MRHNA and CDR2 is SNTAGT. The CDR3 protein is CASSGLAGADTQYF. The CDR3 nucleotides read TGTGCCAGCAGTGGACTAGCGGGAGCAGATACGCAGTATTTT.

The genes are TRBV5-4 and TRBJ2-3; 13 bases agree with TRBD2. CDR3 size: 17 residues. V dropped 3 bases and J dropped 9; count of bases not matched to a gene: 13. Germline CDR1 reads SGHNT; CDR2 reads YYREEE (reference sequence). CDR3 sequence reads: CASSSSRRLAGGGTQYF. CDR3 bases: TGTGCCAGCAGCTCCTCAAGGCGACTAGCGGGAGGCGGCACGCAGTATTTT.

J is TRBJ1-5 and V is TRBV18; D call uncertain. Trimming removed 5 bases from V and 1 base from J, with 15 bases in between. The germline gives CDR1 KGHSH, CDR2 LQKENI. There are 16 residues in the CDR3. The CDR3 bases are TGTGCCAGCTCAGAAATGGGAGGACCCAGCAATCAGCCCCAGCATTTT. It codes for CASSEMGGPSNQPQHF.

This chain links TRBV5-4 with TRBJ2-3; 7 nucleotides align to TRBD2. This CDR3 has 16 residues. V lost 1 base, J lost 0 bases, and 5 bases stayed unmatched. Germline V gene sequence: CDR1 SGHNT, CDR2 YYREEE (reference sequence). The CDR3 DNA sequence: TGTGCCAGCAGCTTGAGTCCTAGCGGAAGCACAGATACGCAGTATTTT. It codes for CASSLSPSGSTDTQYF. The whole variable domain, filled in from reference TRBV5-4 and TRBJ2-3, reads ETGVTQSPTHLIKTRGQQVTLRCSSQSGHNTVSWYQQALGQGPQFIFQYYREEENGRGNFPPRFSGLQFPNYSSELNVNALELDDSALYLCASSLSPSGSTDTQYFGPGTRLTVL.

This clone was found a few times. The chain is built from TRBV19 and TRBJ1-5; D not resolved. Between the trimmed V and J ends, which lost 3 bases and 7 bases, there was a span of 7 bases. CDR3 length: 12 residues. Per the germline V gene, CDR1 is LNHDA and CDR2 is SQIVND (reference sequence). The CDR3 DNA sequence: TGTGCCAGTAGTATTTTTCCGCAGCCCCAGCATTTT. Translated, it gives CASSIFPQPQHF.

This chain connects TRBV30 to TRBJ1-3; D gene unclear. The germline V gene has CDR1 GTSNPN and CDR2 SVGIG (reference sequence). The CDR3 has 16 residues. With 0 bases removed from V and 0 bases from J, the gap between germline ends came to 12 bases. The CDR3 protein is CAWSVPAGLSGNTIYF. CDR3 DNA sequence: TGTGCCTGGAGTGTACCGGCAGGTCTCTCTGGAAACACCATATATTTT.